This TCR beta chain was profiled in a study of control samples from healthy donors and cancer patients. The germline V and J ends were trimmed by 0 bases and 0 bases, with 6 bases remaining between them. This CDR3 is 14 amino acids long. CDR1 and CDR2 (germline): SGHNT, YYREEE (reference sequence). Assay used: immunoSEQ multiplex PCR; TCRdb lists only in-frame clones, some missing. The repertoire holds about 250,000 clones, with roughly four fifths as singletons. The J gene is TRBJ2-5, the V gene TRBV5-4; the D gene is possibly TRBD2 (5 bases). The sequenced material came from PBMCs. The receptor comes from a woman aged 60-75 years with lung cancer. The CDR3 DNA follows: TGTGCCAGCAGCTTGGTGGACTACCAAGAGACCCAGTACTTC. Amino acid sequence: CASSLVDYQETQYF.